Sequencing of this TCR beta chain was carried out in a study of T-cell memory formation after mild COVID-19 (dated by TCRdb to about 2021). Study-level background: Most TCR sequence clusters were specific to one of the two donors. The cohort comprised two young, previously healthy adult volunteers, one female and one male. In two donors, T-cell clones that expanded and contracted after mild COVID-19 were tracked by sequencing TCRalpha and TCRbeta repertoires over time.

Results and caveats for the whole study, not just this receptor: The study covered only two mild cases, and larger cohorts including severe cases with pre-infection samples were considered necessary. Some responding clones were found in pre-infection memory, which suggests that pre-existing cross-reactive memory T cells took part in the SARS-CoV-2 response. Contracting CD4+ clones were found mainly in CM and EM memory subsets, while CD8+ clones were enriched in EMRA. SARS-CoV-2 specificity was not confirmed for the second-wave clones peaking on day 37. Clones that contracted from day 15 to 85 showed balanced CD4/CD8 phenotypes, whereas a second wave of clones that expanded from day 15 to 37 leaned towards CD4+.

V is cut by 1 base and J by 4 bases, and the space between the germline ends is 13 bases. Via the germline V gene, CDR1 is SGHTA and CDR2 FQGNSA. From the cysteine through the phenylalanine, the CDR3 covers 16 amino acids. Here the CDR3 DNA is all that survives: 48 bases in frame from base 1. TCRdb names Illumina NovaSeq 6000 as the instrument used. cDNA libraries for TCRalpha and TCRbeta were prepared by 5'RACE using constant-segment primers, with sample barcodes and unique molecular identifiers added. Trizol reagent was used to extract RNA from every sample. Library amplification was performed in two PCR steps, and a second sample barcode and Illumina TruSeq adapters were introduced in the second step. Libraries were sequenced on an Illumina NovaSeq with 2 x 150 bp paired-end reads. Processing in the source paper ran as follows. Demultiplexing of reads and collapsing into UMI-guided consensus sequences were performed with migec v1.2.7. Using mixcr v2.1.11, UMI consensuses were aligned to TRA and TRB V and J templates and then assembled into clonotypes. Expanded or contracted clonotypes were those called significant by both edgeR and NoisET, with noise models trained on biological replicates. For edgeR calls, the cutoffs were a false discovery rate-adjusted p below 0.01 and a log2 fold-change threshold of 1. As an exploratory analysis of dynamics, max-normalized trajectories of the 1000 most abundant clonotypes were examined by PCA with hierarchical clustering. The CD4 or CD8 phenotype of responding clones was assigned using the separately sequenced CD4+ and CD8+ repertoires. The raw public data were reprocessed by TCRdb itself: fastp quality trimming at Q25, MiXCR clonotype calling, in-frame beta chains only. Under each unique CDR3 protein, matching rows form one entry showing the most common genes and DNA. For this entry, the V and J calls and clone size follow TCRdb and not the study's own pipeline. Counted in this sample were fewer than 700,000 distinct CDR3 sequences; under 20% of them appeared once. The ten most abundant clones make up about 11% of the sample.

Ficoll-Paque density gradient centrifugation was used to isolate PBMCs. As regards this clonotype: Its antigen is currently not known. No per-base quality is available; no much larger clone lies one base away.

The TCR sequence derives from an adult woman who had mild COVID-19 (a few samples of this study predate the infection). The sample titles of this study are shuffled in the database, so cell type and time point are left out; the donor was told from shared clones. The sample consisted of PBMCs or a T cell subset sorted from them (not recorded which). Recombination connected TRBV7-2 to TRBJ2-2; the D segment cannot be called with confidence. The nucleotide sequence reads TGTGCCAGCAGCTTAGGGTTGGGTTCAGGCACCGGGGAGCTGTTTTTT. Protein translation: CASSLGLGSGTGELFF.